This is a list of T cell receptor beta chains from one sample in a study of identical twins. TCRdb reprocessed the 5' RACE reads with MiXCR, giving one entry per CDR3 protein. Among about 530,000 distinct CDR3 sequences listed, approximately 20% were seen once. The sample was also reused in another study, on yellow fever vaccine responses in identical twins.

Sequencing used CD4+ T cells sorted from blood. These receptors were taken from a woman under 30 in good health. Both conserved end residues are part of each CDR3. The order of the fields is clone size, J gene, D gene, V gene, CDR3 protein, CDR3 DNA. A D gene is named only where the DNA matches it firmly. Some rows have no size entry. The others give once, few or many, or a class for an expanded clone.

abundance: .; j_gene: TRBJ2-1; d_gene: TRBD2; v_gene: TRBV3-1; CDR3aa: CASSQDSSGRWGEQFF; CDR3nt: TGTGCCAGCAGCCAAGACTCTAGCGGGAGGTGGGGTGAGCAGTTCTTC
abundance: .; j_gene: TRBJ2-1; d_gene: .; v_gene: TRBV11-1; CDR3aa: CASSLLTGTFSSYNEQFF; CDR3nt: TGTGCCAGCAGCTTATTGACAGGTACCTTTAGCTCCTACAATGAGCAGTTCTTC
abundance: .; j_gene: TRBJ1-6; d_gene: TRBD1; v_gene: TRBV20-1; CDR3aa: CSAREGQANSPLHF; CDR3nt: TGCAGTGCTAGAGAGGGACAGGCAAATTCACCCCTCCACTTT
abundance: .; j_gene: TRBJ1-3; d_gene: .; v_gene: TRBV4-1; CDR3aa: CASSHSRGVKSGNTIYF; CDR3nt: TGCGCCAGCAGCCACTCACGGGGGGTGAAATCTGGAAACACCATATATTTT
abundance: .; j_gene: TRBJ2-2; d_gene: .; v_gene: TRBV4-1; CDR3aa: CASSQPTQHRDRRELFF; CDR3nt: TGCGCCAGCAGCCAACCTACCCAACATCGGGACCGCCGGGAGCTGTTTTTT
abundance: .; j_gene: TRBJ2-1; d_gene: TRBD2; v_gene: TRBV3-1; CDR3aa: CASSPGLENNEQFF; CDR3nt: TGTGCCAGCAGTCCCGGACTAGAAAACAATGAGCAGTTCTTC
abundance: .; j_gene: TRBJ2-4; d_gene: .; v_gene: TRBV28; CDR3aa: CASKDVKVGKNIQYF; CDR3nt: TGTGCCAGCAAGGACGTCAAGGTTGGCAAAAACATTCAGTACTTC
abundance: .; j_gene: TRBJ2-7; d_gene: .; v_gene: TRBV7-8; CDR3aa: CASSGGGGTYQYEQYF; CDR3nt: TGTGCCAGCAGTGGGGGTGGGGGAACCTACCAATACGAGCAGTACTTC
abundance: few; j_gene: TRBJ1-5; d_gene: .; v_gene: TRBV12-3/TRBV12-4; CDR3aa: CASSFWTGSNQPQHF; CDR3nt: TGTGCCAGCAGTTTTTGGACGGGCAGCAATCAGCCCCAGCATTTT
abundance: .; j_gene: TRBJ2-1; d_gene: .; v_gene: TRBV21-1; CDR3aa: CASSKALAGGPSSYNEQFF; CDR3nt: TGTGCCAGCAGCAAAGCCCTAGCGGGGGGTCCTAGCTCCTACAATGAGCAGTTCTTC
abundance: few; j_gene: TRBJ1-1; d_gene: .; v_gene: TRBV15; CDR3aa: CATSRDLASTEAFF; CDR3nt: TGTGCCACCAGCAGAGATTTGGCCTCTACTGAAGCTTTCTTT
abundance: .; j_gene: TRBJ2-1; d_gene: .; v_gene: TRBV24-1; CDR3aa: CATSDLRLGDNEQFF; CDR3nt: TGTGCCACCAGTGATTTGCGGCTAGGAGACAATGAGCAGTTCTTC
abundance: .; j_gene: TRBJ2-7; d_gene: .; v_gene: TRBV12-3/TRBV12-4; CDR3aa: CASSRARGYYEQYF; CDR3nt: TGTGCCAGCAGCAGGGCTCGGGGGTACTACGAGCAGTACTTC
abundance: .; j_gene: TRBJ1-6; d_gene: .; v_gene: TRBV12-3/TRBV12-4; CDR3aa: CASRGDNSPLHF; CDR3nt: TGTGCCAGCAGGGGGGATAATTCACCCCTCCACTTT
abundance: few; j_gene: TRBJ1-5; d_gene: .; v_gene: TRBV18; CDR3aa: CASSTKHLSNQPQHF; CDR3nt: TGTGCCAGCTCAACCAAACACCTTAGCAATCAGCCCCAGCATTTT
abundance: .; j_gene: TRBJ2-4; d_gene: .; v_gene: TRBV18; CDR3aa: CASYPTGAKNIQYF; CDR3nt: TGTGCCAGCTATCCCACGGGAGCCAAAAACATTCAGTACTTC
abundance: .; j_gene: TRBJ2-7; d_gene: .; v_gene: TRBV28; CDR3aa: CASSMTVVLFPEQYF; CDR3nt: TGTGCCAGCAGTATGACAGTGGTTCTGTTTCCCGAGCAGTACTTC
abundance: .; j_gene: TRBJ2-7; d_gene: TRBD2; v_gene: TRBV5-1; CDR3aa: CASSFTGTTPYEQYF; CDR3nt: TGCGCCAGCAGCTTTACCGGGACTACCCCCTACGAGCAGTACTTC
abundance: .; j_gene: TRBJ2-5; d_gene: .; v_gene: TRBV12-3/TRBV12-4; CDR3aa: CASSLEWRETQYF; CDR3nt: TGTGCCAGCAGTTTAGAGTGGAGAGAGACCCAGTACTTC
abundance: .; j_gene: TRBJ2-1; d_gene: .; v_gene: TRBV10-2; CDR3aa: CASSEVGRGNEQFF; CDR3nt: TGCGCCAGCAGTGAAGTGGGGCGAGGGAATGAGCAGTTCTTC
abundance: few; j_gene: TRBJ2-2; d_gene: .; v_gene: TRBV5-1; CDR3aa: CASSSTYLTTGELFF; CDR3nt: TGCGCCAGCAGCTCAACATACCTCACCACCGGGGAGCTGTTTTTT
abundance: .; j_gene: TRBJ2-1; d_gene: TRBD2; v_gene: TRBV10-3; CDR3aa: CAAGTSGGNEQFF; CDR3nt: TGTGCCGCCGGGACTAGCGGGGGCAATGAGCAGTTCTTC
abundance: few; j_gene: TRBJ2-1; d_gene: .; v_gene: TRBV9; CDR3aa: CASSVDRNYNEQFF; CDR3nt: TGTGCCAGCAGCGTAGACCGAAACTACAATGAGCAGTTCTTC
abundance: .; j_gene: TRBJ2-2; d_gene: .; v_gene: TRBV2; CDR3aa: CASSELVVGQAGELFF; CDR3nt: TGTGCCAGCAGTGAACTTGTGGTGGGGCAGGCCGGGGAGCTGTTTTTT
abundance: few; j_gene: TRBJ2-1; d_gene: .; v_gene: TRBV20-1; CDR3aa: CSAPTYYNEQFF; CDR3nt: TGCAGTGCCCCGACTTACTACAATGAGCAGTTCTTC
abundance: few; j_gene: TRBJ2-1; d_gene: .; v_gene: TRBV4-1; CDR3aa: CASSQGPRLSYNEQFF; CDR3nt: TGCGCCAGCAGCCAAGGGCCTCGCCTATCCTACAATGAGCAGTTCTTC
abundance: few; j_gene: TRBJ2-1; d_gene: TRBD2; v_gene: TRBV28; CDR3aa: CASTISGGVNEQFF; CDR3nt: TGTGCCAGCACTATTAGCGGGGGGGTCAATGAGCAGTTCTTC
abundance: few; j_gene: TRBJ2-7; d_gene: TRBD2; v_gene: TRBV5-5; CDR3aa: CASSFRLAEISYEQYF; CDR3nt: TGTGCCAGCAGCTTCAGACTAGCGGAAATCTCCTACGAGCAGTACTTC
abundance: few; j_gene: TRBJ2-3; d_gene: .; v_gene: TRBV6-2/TRBV6-3; CDR3aa: CASTAQGLGTDTQYF; CDR3nt: TGTGCCAGCACCGCCCAGGGGTTGGGCACAGATACGCAGTATTTT
abundance: .; j_gene: TRBJ2-2; d_gene: .; v_gene: TRBV6-1; CDR3aa: CASRQSGNRRNTGELFF; CDR3nt: TGTGCCAGCAGGCAGTCAGGGAATAGGCGCAACACCGGGGAGTTGTTTTTT
abundance: few; j_gene: TRBJ2-4; d_gene: .; v_gene: TRBV7-9; CDR3aa: CASSLGGRVNIQYF; CDR3nt: TGTGCCAGCAGCTTAGGTGGTAGGGTGAACATTCAGTACTTC
abundance: few; j_gene: TRBJ2-4; d_gene: .; v_gene: TRBV28; CDR3aa: CASSFDVDIQYF; CDR3nt: TGTGCCAGCAGTTTTGACGTTGACATTCAGTACTTC
abundance: .; j_gene: TRBJ2-1; d_gene: .; v_gene: TRBV12-3/TRBV12-4; CDR3aa: CASSPGQLPISEQFF; CDR3nt: TGTGCCAGCAGTCCTGGACAGTTGCCTATTAGTGAGCAGTTCTTC
abundance: few; j_gene: TRBJ2-7; d_gene: .; v_gene: TRBV12-3/TRBV12-4; CDR3aa: CASSLTGVPYEQYF; CDR3nt: TGTGCCAGCAGTTTAACGGGAGTCCCCTACGAGCAGTACTTC
abundance: few; j_gene: TRBJ2-7; d_gene: TRBD1; v_gene: TRBV27; CDR3aa: CASGQAPTYEQYF; CDR3nt: TGTGCCAGTGGACAGGCCCCTACCTACGAGCAGTACTTC
abundance: .; j_gene: TRBJ2-2; d_gene: TRBD2; v_gene: TRBV24-1; CDR3aa: CATTFSGSYTGELFF; CDR3nt: TGTGCCACCACTTTTAGCGGGAGTTACACCGGGGAGCTGTTTTTT
abundance: few; j_gene: TRBJ2-5; d_gene: .; v_gene: TRBV14; CDR3aa: CASSQVYWYQETQYF; CDR3nt: TGTGCCAGCAGCCAAGTGTACTGGTACCAAGAGACCCAGTACTTC
abundance: few; j_gene: TRBJ1-2; d_gene: .; v_gene: TRBV2; CDR3aa: CASSFDSYYGYTF; CDR3nt: TGTGCCAGCAGTTTTGACAGTTACTATGGCTACACCTTC
abundance: .; j_gene: TRBJ1-6; d_gene: .; v_gene: TRBV10-3; CDR3aa: CAIDGDNSPLHF; CDR3nt: TGTGCCATCGACGGGGATAATTCACCCCTCCACTTT
abundance: many; j_gene: TRBJ2-2; d_gene: .; v_gene: TRBV12-3/TRBV12-4; CDR3aa: CASSFISGSGELFF; CDR3nt: TGTGCCAGCAGTTTTATCTCGGGGTCCGGGGAGCTGTTTTTT
abundance: few; j_gene: TRBJ1-2; d_gene: TRBD1; v_gene: TRBV28; CDR3aa: CASSLSPGGTKGYTF; CDR3nt: TGTGCCAGCAGTTTATCCCCAGGGGGCACGAAAGGCTACACCTTC
abundance: few; j_gene: TRBJ2-3; d_gene: .; v_gene: TRBV5-6; CDR3aa: CASSQLSGNTDTQYF; CDR3nt: TGTGCCAGCAGCCAGCTCTCAGGGAACACAGATACGCAGTATTTT
abundance: .; j_gene: TRBJ2-5; d_gene: .; v_gene: TRBV27; CDR3aa: CASSTGTEGETQYF; CDR3nt: TGTGCCAGCAGCACCGGGACGGAGGGGGAGACCCAGTACTTC
abundance: few; j_gene: TRBJ2-7; d_gene: TRBD1; v_gene: TRBV5-6; CDR3aa: CASSSIRGLYEQYF; CDR3nt: TGTGCCAGCAGCTCAATAAGGGGGCTCTACGAGCAGTACTTC
abundance: few; j_gene: TRBJ2-7; d_gene: TRBD2; v_gene: TRBV29-1; CDR3aa: CSVEAGLAGQYF; CDR3nt: TGCAGCGTTGAAGCAGGACTAGCCGGGCAGTACTTC
abundance: .; j_gene: TRBJ2-3; d_gene: .; v_gene: TRBV9; CDR3aa: CASSVGRGPPDTQYF; CDR3nt: TGTGCCAGCAGCGTAGGACGAGGCCCCCCAGATACGCAGTATTTT
abundance: few; j_gene: TRBJ2-3; d_gene: TRBD2; v_gene: TRBV20-1; CDR3aa: CSASLLAGGPQDTQYF; CDR3nt: TGCAGTGCTAGTCTGCTAGCGGGAGGGCCCCAAGATACGCAGTATTTT
abundance: few; j_gene: TRBJ2-7; d_gene: TRBD2; v_gene: TRBV2; CDR3aa: CASIPGTSSYEQYF; CDR3nt: TGTGCCAGCATCCCCGGGACTAGCTCCTACGAGCAGTACTTC
abundance: few; j_gene: TRBJ2-1; d_gene: TRBD1; v_gene: TRBV5-6; CDR3aa: CASSLGDRRNNEQFF; CDR3nt: TGTGCCAGCAGCTTAGGGGACAGGCGGAACAATGAGCAGTTCTTC
abundance: few; j_gene: TRBJ2-1; d_gene: .; v_gene: TRBV13; CDR3aa: CASSLVAKIHNEQFF; CDR3nt: TGTGCCAGCAGCTTAGTGGCAAAGATCCACAATGAGCAGTTCTTC